The T cell receptor (beta chain) described here comes from a study of CD8+ T cells in alopecia areata. Reverse transcription of extracted RNA yielded cDNA, which provided the sequencing template. Sequencing was performed with immunoSEQ multiplex PCR; in TCRdb, only in-frame clones are kept and a portion is missing. The sample holds under 250,000 clones, approximately 52% seen once. In its sample, this clone was seen many times. V trimming: 8 bases; J trimming: 7 bases; junction bases outside the gene matches: 10. CDR1 ENHRY and CDR2 SYGVKD come from the germline V gene. The CDR3 runs 14 residues. The genes are TRBV10-3 and TRBJ1-1, with 10 bases identical to TRBD1. The sample was CD4+ T cells sorted from blood, taken at week 0. The clonotype was recovered from a human donor with alopecia areata. CDR3 region: CAIRGTGELGEAFF. In DNA, the CDR3 is TGTGCCATCCGTGGGACAGGGGAATTGGGTGAAGCTTTCTTT.